Presented here are 10 T cell receptor beta chains from one specimen sequenced in a study of beta chain features in type 1 diabetes. Expressed TCRB transcripts got sequenced, as all isolated RNA was reverse transcribed. Generated by immunoSEQ multiplex PCR, the TCRdb table keeps only in-frame clones and is missing some. This sample has 400,000 or so clones; over 9.5% occur once, and the top ten carry 0.0085% to 0.012%. The study, taken as a whole, reports: All four CD4+ subsets from Type 1 diabetes patients carried moderately but significantly shorter TCRB CDR3s.

No antigens are known for them. The sequencing sample was made of naive CD4+ T cells from blood. The receptors shown here come from a woman younger than 30 with type 1 diabetes.

The chain carries TRBV7-9 and TRBJ2-7; tentatively, D is TRBD1 (6 bases). V was trimmed by 2 bases and J by 2 bases, leaving 10 bases between them. Germline V gene lookup returns CDR1 SEHNR and CDR2 FQNEAQ (reference sequence). The CDR3 is 14 residues long. This CDR3 reads CASSLTGTTYEQYF. As DNA, the CDR3 is TGTGCCAGCAGCTTAACCGGGACAACCTACGAGCAGTACTTC.

This clone was counted a few times. The chain carries TRBV4-2 and TRBJ2-5; D possibly corresponds to TRBD2 (6 bases). Germline loops: CDR1 LGHNA, CDR2 YNFKEQ. This CDR3 comprises 14 residues. Trimming pared 1 base from V and 5 bases from J, leaving 11 bases between. This CDR3 reads CASSQGRGEETQYF. The DNA for the CDR3 is TGTGCCAGCAGCCAAGGCCGCGGGGAGGAGACCCAGTACTTC.

The CDR3 DNA reads TGTGCCAGCAGCTTAGGACAGGGGGACACTGAAGCTTTCTTT. Translating gives CASSLGQGDTEAFF. The chain employs TRBV11-3 and TRBJ1-1; 9 bases align to TRBD1. The CDR3 is 14 amino acids. Germline V CDR1 and CDR2: SGHNT, YENEEA. The V gene end was trimmed by 1 base and the J gene end by 3 bases; junction bases not matched to a gene: 0.

This clone came up a few times. CDR3 amino acids: CASSIAKGFTGELFF. The CDR3 DNA sequence: TGTGCCAGTAGTATAGCGAAGGGGTTCACCGGGGAGCTGTTTTTT. The chain employs TRBV19 and TRBJ2-2; weak D call: TRBD1 (5 bases). V lost 1 base and J lost 4, with 10 bases in between. This CDR3 comprises 15 residues. CDR1 and CDR2 from the germline V gene are LNHDA and SQIVND (reference sequence).

The rearrangement links TRBV7-2 to TRBJ2-3; 7 nucleotides line up with TRBD2. Germline V lookup: CDR1 SGHTA, CDR2 FQGNSA. With 2 bases clipped from V and 0 bases from J, the junction kept 5 bases outside the gene matches. CDR3 length: 16 amino acids. CDR3: CASSLRLASSTDTQYF. DNA for the CDR3: TGTGCCAGCAGCTTACGACTAGCCTCTAGCACAGATACGCAGTATTTT.

J is TRBJ2-3 and V is TRBV14; D remains ambiguous. The CDR3 has 13 amino acids. The V and J ends lost 1 base and 2 bases respectively, with 4 bases between them. CDR1 and CDR2 from the germline V gene are SGHDN and FVKESK. CDR3 DNA: TGTGCCAGCAGCCAAGTCAACACAGATACGCAGTATTTT. Its protein product is CASSQVNTDTQYF.

This clone was seen a few times. The chain recombines TRBV28 with TRBJ2-7; unclear D gene. This CDR3 is built from 12 residues. CDR1 and CDR2 from the germline V gene are MDHEN and SYDVKM. Trimming shortened V by 3 bases and J by 7 bases, and 10 bases separated the two germline ends. CDR3 sequence: CASSLVVYEQYF. Written as DNA, the CDR3 is TGTGCCAGCAGTTTGGTAGTTTATGAGCAGTACTTC.

CDR3 protein: CASSRQEKGDEQFF. The CDR3 coding sequence is TGTGCCAGCTCACGACAGGAAAAGGGGGATGAGCAGTTCTTC. This chain links TRBV18 with TRBJ2-1, with D possibly TRBD1 on 6 matching bases. Trimming removed 4 bases from V and 8 bases from J, with 15 bases in between. This CDR3 is 14 amino acids long. The V gene's germline CDR1 is KGHSH and CDR2 LQKENI.

The gene calls are TRBV7-2 and TRBJ2-7; D may be TRBD2 (6 bases). The CDR3 extends over 15 amino acids. Trimming removed 5 bases at V and 1 base at J, with 15 bases between. Looked up from germline, CDR1 is SGHTA and CDR2 is FQGNSA. The CDR3 is CASSPGRDRSYEQYF. CDR3 coding DNA: TGTGCCAGCAGCCCCGGGCGGGACCGTTCCTACGAGCAGTACTTC.

The chain joins TRBV18 to TRBJ2-7, with D tentatively TRBD2 (6 bases). Germline CDR1 KGHSH, CDR2 LQKENI. Trimming took off 3 bases at V and 2 bases at J, with 17 bases between the two ends. This CDR3 contains 16 residues. The CDR3 loop is CASSPAGPGVTYEQYF. The CDR3 nucleotides are TGTGCCAGCTCACCCGCGGGGCCCGGGGTAACCTACGAGCAGTACTTC.